The clone carrying this TCR beta chain was detected only once. Unique molecular identifiers were incorporated when the TCRbeta library was constructed. TCRdb re-called the PCR reads with MiXCR, one entry per CDR3 protein. The sample lists roughly 76,000 distinct CDR3 sequences, about a tenth occurring once. This specimen comes from a study of T-cell reconstitution after alpha-beta-depleted transplantation in children. The CDR3 runs 19 residues. The germline V and J ends were trimmed by 4 bases and 6 bases, with 28 bases remaining between them. Germline V gene sequence: CDR1 SGHAT, CDR2 FQDESV (reference sequence).

The clonotype originates from a boy aged 5-17 years with acute myeloid leukemia, due to receive a stem cell transplant. Specimen: PBMCs, collected before TCRalphabeta/CD19-depleted stem cell transplant. This chain joins TRBV11-1 and TRBJ2-1; TRBD2 might be the D (6 bases). DNA of the CDR3: TGTGCCAGCAGCTCGGGAGACCTACTTGGCGGACGGAAAGGCAATGAGCAGTTCTTC. Translated: CASSSGDLLGGRKGNEQFF. Based on the CDR3 plus reference TRBV11-1 and TRBJ2-1, the full variable domain is EAEVAQSPRYKITEKSQAVAFWCDPISGHATLYWYRQILGQGPELLVQFQDESVVDDSQLPKDRFSAERLKGVDSTLKIQPAELGDSAMYLCASSSGDLLGGRKGNEQFFGPGTRLTVL.